This TCR beta chain was recovered during a study of T cell responses to AZD1222 COVID-19 vaccine. Study-level results: Donors were largely white British and mainly female; clonal diversity was possibly underestimated. Spike regions recognized by vaccine-associated CD4 TCRs spanned the protein, led by 160-218 and 743-854.

Profiling relied on immunoSEQ multiplex PCR, and the TCRdb table lists in-frame clones only, not all of them. The sample lists more than 95,000 clones, 80% to 90% occurring once. V was trimmed by 2 bases and J by 3 bases, leaving 10 bases between them. Germline V CDR1 and CDR2: SGHTS, YDEGEE. This CDR3 has 14 amino acids. With regard to this clone: What it recognizes is unknown.

The rearrangement uses TRBV5-8 and TRBJ2-3; D gene uncertain. The receptor was isolated from an adult in good health. The sample was peripheral blood, taken on day 0 of AZD1222 vaccination. In DNA form, the CDR3 reads TGTGCCAGCAGCTTAGCGCCTAAAACAGATACGCAGTATTTT. Its protein is CASSLAPKTDTQYF.